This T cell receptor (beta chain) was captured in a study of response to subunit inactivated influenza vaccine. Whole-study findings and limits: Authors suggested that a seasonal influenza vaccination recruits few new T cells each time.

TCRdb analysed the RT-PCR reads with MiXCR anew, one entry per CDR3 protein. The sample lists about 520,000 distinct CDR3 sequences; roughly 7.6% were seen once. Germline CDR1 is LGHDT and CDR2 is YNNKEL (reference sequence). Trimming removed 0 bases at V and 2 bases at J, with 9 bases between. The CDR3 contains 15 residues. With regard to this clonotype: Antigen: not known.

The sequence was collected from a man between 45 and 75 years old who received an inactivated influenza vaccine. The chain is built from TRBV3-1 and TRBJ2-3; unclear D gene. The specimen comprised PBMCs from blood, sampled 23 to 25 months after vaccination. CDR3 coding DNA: TGTGCCAGCAGCCAAGACGGCGGATACACAGATACGCAGTATTTT. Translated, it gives CASSQDGGYTDTQYF.